The text below deals with one TCR beta chain. Its target is not known. The entry originates in a study of T cell responses to AZD1222 COVID-19 vaccine. Study-level findings and limits: Unmutated variant regions reportedly attract nearly half of all spike-specific TCRs. There were mostly white British donors and more females than males, and clonal diversity was possibly underestimated. It was only six AZD1222 recipients who were seropositive at baseline.

Combined were second doses at about 4 or about 12 weeks. Libraries were prepared by immunoSEQ multiplex PCR; TCRdb keeps only in-frame clonotypes and omits some of them. Among over 110,000 clones listed, 85% to 90% were seen once. Germline V gene sequence: CDR1 MNHEY, CDR2 SVGEGT. This CDR3 has 15 residues. Trimming removed 5 bases from V and 4 bases from J; junction bases left unmatched: 8. The receptor was derived from an adult who received the AZD1222 COVID-19 vaccine. The material sequenced was peripheral blood, taken 28 days after the second AZD1222 dose. The genes are TRBV6-2 or TRBV6-3 and TRBJ1-2; 9 bases are shared with TRBD1. The DNA for the CDR3 is TGTGCCAGCAGTCGGACAGGGGCTGAACCCTATGGCTACACCTTC. This encodes CASSRTGAEPYGYTF.